These 28 T cell receptor beta chains were sequenced from one sample in a study of radiotherapy plus CTLA-4 blockade in lung cancer (dated by TCRdb to 2016 to 2019). To prepare the library, the immunoSEQ multiplex PCR assay was applied. This immuneACCESS table, as held by TCRdb, lists in-frame sequences with V and J called but not all clones. Of the missing ones, under half trace to an unresolved V gene in checked studies; the others have no known cause. The sample has some 49,000 clones on record, about 85% of them singletons. 28% of the sample belongs to the ten largest clones. This specimen was peripheral blood, taken from a patient treated with radiotherapy plus ipilimumab. The source is a human donor with non-small cell lung cancer whose response to radiotherapy plus ipilimumab could not be evaluated.

The rearrangement links TRBV30 to TRBJ1-3; possibly TRBD1 for D (5 bases). The CDR3 has 13 residues. Germline CDR1 reads GTSNPN; CDR2 reads SVGIG (reference sequence). Trimming shortened V by 4 bases and J by 0 bases, and 7 bases separated the two germline ends. Written as DNA, the CDR3 is TGTGCCTGGAAACAGGCCTCTGGAAACACCATATATTTT. It is translated as CAWKQASGNTIYF.

The chain uses TRBV28 and TRBJ2-6, with a weak D call TRBD2 (5 bases). Trimming cost V 8 bases and J 0 bases, with 8 bases left between them. The V gene's germline CDR1 is MDHEN and CDR2 SYDVKM. CDR3 length equals 14 residues. The CDR3 reads CASGTSSGANVLTF. The CDR3 DNA reads TGTGCCAGCGGAACTAGCTCTGGGGCCAACGTCCTGACTTTC.

The chain couples TRBV6-6 to TRBJ1-5, with D possibly TRBD1 on 5 matching bases. The V end lost 5 bases, the J end lost 9 bases, and 20 bases lay between the germline ends. The CDR3 is made up of 15 amino acids. Germline CDR1 reads MNHNY; CDR2 reads SVGAGI (reference sequence). The CDR3 DNA sequence: TGTGCCAGCAGTGCGGAAAGGGGAGGCACGGGGCCCCAGCATTTT. Translating it yields CASSAERGGTGPQHF.

The gene calls are TRBV11-2 and TRBJ2-3; the D gene is possibly TRBD1 (5 bases). There are 15 residues in the CDR3. Germline V gene data show CDR1 as SGHAT and CDR2 as FQNNGV. V gave up 3 bases and J gave up 2 bases, with 12 bases separating them. In DNA, the CDR3 is TGTGCCAGCAGCTTGGGAACAGGAAACACAGATACGCAGTATTTT. As protein: CASSLGTGNTDTQYF.

The rearrangement uses TRBV27 and TRBJ1-2; D perhaps matches TRBD1 (6 bases). Trimming removed 7 bases from V and 2 bases from J, with 14 bases in between. Per the germline V gene, CDR1 is MNHEY and CDR2 is SMNVEV (reference sequence). The CDR3 loop spans 14 amino acids. The CDR3 sequence: CASTSHRVNYGYTF. DNA for the CDR3: TGTGCCAGCACTTCTCACAGGGTGAACTATGGCTACACCTTC.

The chain is built from TRBV4-1 and TRBJ2-1; weak D call: TRBD2 (5 bases). Looked up from germline, CDR1 is MGHRA and CDR2 is YSYEKL. The CDR3 is made up of 18 amino acids. The germline V and J ends were trimmed by 4 bases and 0 bases, with 19 bases remaining between them. DNA of the CDR3: TGCGCCAGCAGCCGTGGACCTTTGGCGGGCTACTCCTACAATGAGCAGTTCTTC. This translates into CASSRGPLAGYSYNEQFF.

This chain joins TRBV30 and TRBJ2-3; 10 nucleotides agree with TRBD2. The trim removed 0 bases at V and 4 bases at J, leaving 7 bases unmatched. The CDR3 has 16 amino acids. CDR1 and CDR2 from the germline V gene are GTSNPN and SVGIG (reference sequence). The DNA for the CDR3 is TGTGCCTGGAGTGTTGGAGCGGGAGGGCCCTCAGATACGCAGTATTTT. This sequence encodes CAWSVGAGGPSDTQYF.

This clone was observed a handful of times. The rearrangement uses TRBV28 and TRBJ2-4; 10 nucleotides match TRBD2. With V trimmed by 6 bases and J by 0 bases, 8 bases remained unmatched. Germline V gives CDR1 MDHEN, CDR2 SYDVKM. There are 17 residues in the CDR3. CDR3 in amino acids: CASSRLAGGSAKNIQYF. Here the CDR3 DNA reads TGTGCCAGCAGCCGTTTAGCGGGAGGATCAGCCAAAAACATTCAGTACTTC.

Only one count was recorded for this clone. V gene TRBV5-1 combines with J gene TRBJ2-4; D is ambiguous. The germline V gene has CDR1 SGHRS and CDR2 YFSETQ. The CDR3 has 14 amino acids. The V and J ends lost 4 bases and 0 bases respectively, with 8 bases between them. CDR3 sequence: CASSLDLAKNIQYF. The CDR3 DNA is TGCGCCAGCAGCCTGGATCTAGCCAAAAACATTCAGTACTTC.

The V gene is TRBV28, the J gene TRBJ1-2; 7 nucleotides agree with TRBD1. J gave up 0 bases and V 4 bases, and 8 bases lay outside the gene matches. CDR3 length: 16 residues. CDR1 and CDR2 from the germline V gene are MDHEN and SYDVKM. The CDR3, as DNA: TGTGCCAGCAGTTATACAGGGGACCCACCTAACTATGGCTACACCTTC. Encoded protein: CASSYTGDPPNYGYTF.

This chain uses TRBV4-2 with TRBJ2-7; 11 nucleotides line up with TRBD2. The CDR3 runs 15 residues. J was trimmed by 3 bases and V by 6 bases; bases with no gene match: 7. CDR1 and CDR2 (germline): LGHNA, YNFKEQ. CDR3 coding DNA: TGTGCCAGCAGTTTGACTAGCGGGAAGGGCTACGAGCAGTACTTC. It codes for CASSLTSGKGYEQYF.

The rearrangement links TRBV28 to TRBJ1-2; 10 bases are a match to TRBD1. The CDR3 has 13 amino acids. Germline V gene data show CDR1 as MDHEN and CDR2 as SYDVKM. J was trimmed by 4 bases and V by 6 bases; bases with no gene match: 2. Here the CDR3 DNA reads TGTGCCAGCAGCCGGGACAGGGGCTATGGCTACACCTTC. This translates into CASSRDRGYGYTF.

J is TRBJ1-2 and V is TRBV23-1; D perhaps matches TRBD1 (5 bases). TRBV23-1 is reported as an ORF; its role is uncertain. This CDR3 is built from 17 residues. Trimming removed 4 bases at V and 4 bases at J, with 22 bases between. The CDR3 loop is CASSLEGGASACYGYTF. CDR3 nucleotide sequence: TGCGCCAGCAGTCTTGAGGGAGGGGCTTCTGCTTGCTATGGCTACACCTTC.

This sequence joins TRBV11-1 and TRBJ1-4; D may be TRBD1 (6 bases). The CDR3 contains 14 residues. Trimming stripped 5 bases from V and 0 bases from J, with 7 bases between. Germline V lookup: CDR1 SGHAT, CDR2 FQDESV (reference sequence). This CDR3 is CASSRTATNEKLFF. The CDR3, as DNA: TGTGCCAGCAGCAGGACAGCAACTAATGAAAAACTGTTTTTT.

The chain has TRBV15 and TRBJ2-1, with 7 bases that match TRBD2. Trimming took 0 bases from V and 16 from J; bases not matched to a gene: 3. CDR1 and CDR2 (germline): LNHNV, YYDKDF (reference sequence). This CDR3 has 11 residues. Here the CDR3 DNA reads TGTGCCACCAGCAGAGACGGGGGGAGCTTCTTC. The encoded protein is CATSRDGGSFF.

The chain is built from TRBV6-7 and TRBJ1-5; TRBD1 aligns across 10 bases. TRBV6-7 is classed as an ORF, of uncertain function. The J segment lost 13 bases and the V segment lost 2 bases, leaving 2 bases of the junction unmatched. This CDR3 has 12 amino acids. The DNA of the CDR3 is TGTGCCAGCAGTTACATGGGACAGGGGCAGCATTTT. Protein sequence: CASSYMGQGQHF.

The J gene is TRBJ1-2, the V gene TRBV6-5; 7 bases map to TRBD1. The CDR3 is 13 residues long. Per germline, CDR1 MNHEY and CDR2 SVGAGI. V lost 5 bases to trimming and J lost 4 bases; unmatched junction nucleotides: 4. The CDR3 DNA reads TGTGCCAGCAGTGTGGGACAGCGCTATGGCTACACCTTC. This gives the protein CASSVGQRYGYTF.

This chain uses TRBV2 with TRBJ2-1; 12 bases agree with TRBD2. J gave up 0 bases and V 6 bases, and 0 bases lay outside the gene matches. The germline CDR1 and CDR2 sequences are SNHLY and FYNNEI. This CDR3 spans 15 amino acids. The CDR3 DNA reads as TGTGCCAGCAGGACTAGCGGGGGCTCCTACAATGAGCAGTTCTTC. Translated: CASRTSGGSYNEQFF.

V is TRBV28 and J is TRBJ1-2; D is ambiguous. CDR1 and CDR2 (germline): MDHEN, SYDVKM. The CDR3 extends over 16 amino acids. V was cut by 3 bases and J by 0 bases, with 14 bases left in between. CDR3 sequence: CASSFLGSGANYGYTF. CDR3 coding DNA: TGTGCCAGCAGTTTCTTGGGGAGCGGAGCTAACTATGGCTACACCTTC.

V and J are TRBV7-9 and TRBJ1-4, with TRBD1 identical over 9 bases. The CDR3 contains 16 residues. The germline gives CDR1 SEHNR, CDR2 FQNEAQ (reference sequence). The junction had 9 bases not matched to a gene; V was cut back by 5 bases and J by 5 bases. The CDR3 DNA reads as TGTGCCAGCAGCGGGGGACAGGGAGAGGAAAATGAAAAACTGTTTTTT. Translating gives CASSGGQGEENEKLFF.

The rearrangement links TRBV2 to TRBJ2-3; unclear D gene. The CDR3 has 14 residues. Trimming took 7 bases from V and 0 from J, leaving 11 bases between them. Germline V lookup: CDR1 SNHLY, CDR2 FYNNEI. CDR3 residues: CASTPQTSTDTQYF. Written as DNA, the CDR3 is TGTGCCAGCACCCCCCAAACTAGCACAGATACGCAGTATTTT.

This clone was seen only a few times. The CDR3 loop is CASSLYSGGTPEAFF. Here the CDR3 DNA reads TGTGCCAGCAGTTTGTACTCTGGGGGGACCCCTGAAGCTTTCTTT. The gene calls are TRBV28 and TRBJ1-1; possible D gene TRBD1, 5 bases. Trimming cost V 3 bases and J 6 bases, with 17 bases left between them. The CDR3 runs 15 residues. Looked up from germline, CDR1 is MDHEN and CDR2 is SYDVKM. The full variable domain, in which reference TRBV28 and TRBJ1-1 provide the parts outside the CDR3, is DVKVTQSSRYLVKRTGEKVFLECVQDMDHENMFWYRQDPGLGLRLIYFSYDVKMKEKGDIPEGYSVSREKKERFSLILESASTNQTSMYLCASSLYSGGTPEAFFGQGTRLTVV.

In its sample, this clone was seen once. V and J are TRBV7-3 and TRBJ2-3; no definite D call. Germline V gene data show CDR1 as SGHTA and CDR2 as FQGTGA. This CDR3 region has 14 residues. Trimming removed 4 bases from V and 4 bases from J, with 12 bases in between. The DNA for the CDR3 is TGTGCCAGCAGCTCCTATGTTGGTGCAGATACGCAGTATTTT. It codes for CASSSYVGADTQYF.

V usage is TRBV27 and J usage is TRBJ2-7; 10 nucleotides agree with TRBD2. The V gene end was trimmed by 1 base and the J gene end by 5 bases; junction bases not matched to a gene: 8. The CDR3 totals 16 residues. From germline, CDR1 is MNHEY and CDR2 SMNVEV (reference sequence). The CDR3 nucleotides are TGTGCCAGCAGTTTATATCCTAGCGGGAGTTCGAACGAGCAGTACTTC. The encoded protein is CASSLYPSGSSNEQYF.

V gene TRBV15 combines with J gene TRBJ1-5; no clear D gene. Germline values: CDR1 LNHNV, CDR2 YYDKDF (reference sequence). Trimming left V 5 bases short and J 2 bases short, with 7 bases between. The CDR3 consists of 13 residues. This CDR3 is CATSQNRNQPQHF. CDR3 nucleotide sequence: TGTGCCACCAGCCAAAATCGCAATCAGCCCCAGCATTTT.

V and J are TRBV29-1 and TRBJ2-5, with a weak D call TRBD1 (6 bases). Germline CDR1 SQVTM, CDR2 ANQGSEA. Deletions cut 4 bases from V and 2 bases from J, with 11 bases between. The CDR3 is 13 residues long. This CDR3 reads CSVVLGAQETQYF. As DNA, the CDR3 is TGCAGCGTTGTCCTGGGGGCTCAAGAGACCCAGTACTTC.

This chain connects TRBV9 to TRBJ2-1, with a tentative D call TRBD2 (7 bases). The CDR3 spans 16 residues. CDR1 is SGDLS and CDR2 is YYNGEE in the germline V gene. V was shortened by 0 bases and J by 12 bases, with 22 bases between the two germline ends. For the CDR3, the DNA is TGTGCCAGCAGCGTAGGACTGCTACCGGGGGGCATGGGGCAGTTCTTC. Translating gives CASSVGLLPGGMGQFF.

Worth noting for this clone: One end of the junction is discordant with germline, which a read error may explain. Other DNA sequences within the sample encode an identical CDR3. This rearrangement joins TRBV4-1 to TRBJ1-1; TRBD1 aligns across 11 bases. The CDR3 has 15 residues. CDR1 MGHRA and CDR2 YSYEKL come from the germline V gene. The CDR3 loop is CASSQAGTGGTEAFF. The CDR3 nucleotides are TGCGCCAGTAGCCAAGCCGGGACAGGGGGGACTGAAGCTTTCTTT.